This T cell receptor beta chain was recorded in a study of neurological immune-mediated disorders. Broader study findings: No CDR3 amino acid sequences were shared by expanded clones across subjects, suggesting private repertoires in all groups. Neither clinical nor MRI features were associated with the multiple sclerosis repertoire cluster.

The unsorted libraries originated from 2 million PBMCs that had been stored at -80 C. A 10-nucleotide random UMI tagged transcripts in template-switch 5'RACE cDNA synthesis. TCRdb fed the 5' RACE reads into MiXCR, producing one record per CDR3 protein. The sample has 55,000 to 75,000 distinct CDR3 sequences, over 2% seen once. Many counts were recorded for this clonotype. Its target is not known. V gave up 5 bases and J gave up 6 bases, with 19 bases separating them. Germline V gene lookup returns CDR1 DFQATT and CDR2 SNEGSKA (reference sequence). The CDR3 is 14 residues long. The sequenced sample consisted of PBMCs. The chain couples TRBV20-1 to TRBJ1-2; D is unresolved. The receptor comes from a man in his fifties or sixties with multiple sclerosis. The CDR3: CSAYNTGRFDGYTF. The CDR3 DNA follows: TGCAGTGCTTATAACACTGGGAGGTTCGATGGCTACACCTTC.